Reported below is one T cell receptor beta chain. Its specificity is not known. The data were obtained in a study of spatial heterogeneity in lung cancer. The overall study: Beta-chain sequences were consistently detected more often than alpha-chain sequences.

Study-level points and caveats: Circulating ubiquitous expanded tumor TCRs were observed more frequently at resection than at follow-up.

Stated time point: sample taken at primary tumor resection. Extraction of whole RNA from tumor, nontumor lung or frozen PBMC preceded unsorted sequencing. Samples were donated by 72 untreated early-stage non-small cell lung cancer patients. Every molecule of TCR cDNA had its own unique molecular identifier. Each CDR3 protein gets one entry after TCRdb re-called the 5' RACE reads with MiXCR. The sample records more than 80,000 distinct CDR3 sequences, approximately 12% being singletons. In germline, CDR1 is KGHDR, CDR2 SFDVKD. Trimming shortened V by 9 bases and J by 0 bases, and 16 bases separated the two germline ends. This CDR3 has 16 amino acids.

This specimen was PBMCs, taken at surgery. This sequence was found in a male donor with early-stage non-small cell lung cancer. The V call is TRBV24-1, the J call TRBJ2-2; tentatively, D is TRBD1 (5 bases). The CDR3 sequence is CATASSGAPNTGELFF. DNA for the CDR3: TGTGCCACCGCATCTAGTGGGGCCCCGAACACCGGGGAGCTGTTTTTT.